These 31 T cell receptor beta chains were sequenced from one sample in a study of PD-L1 blockade in urothelial cancer (dated by TCRdb to about 2017). According to the study, the label for this sample's time point signals: peripheral blood 6 weeks after treatment start. The library was made by the immunoSEQ multiplex PCR assay. TCRdb carries this immuneACCESS record with in-frame sequences only. Its versions omit some clonotypes, under half of them owing to an unresolved V gene in the studies checked, with the rest unexplained. This sample lists about 90,000 clones; around 78% were detected once. Together, the top ten hold around 7.7% of the sample. Sequences were derived from PBMCs, sampled around atezolizumab (anti-PD-L1) treatment. These receptors originate from a man between 65 and 80 years old with urothelial cancer.

This chain links TRBV19 with TRBJ1-1, with D possibly TRBD1 on 5 matching bases. Per the germline V gene, CDR1 is LNHDA and CDR2 is SQIVND (reference sequence). The CDR3 is 15 amino acids. V was cut by 2 bases and J by 2 bases, with 12 bases left in between. CDR3 DNA: TGTGCCAGTAGTATAATTTTAGGGGTTAACACTGAAGCTTTCTTT. It is translated as CASSIILGVNTEAFF.

This clone was detected only a few times. The chain employs TRBV15 and TRBJ1-4; no reliable D call. The CDR3 is made up of 12 amino acids. V shed 0 bases and J shed 8 bases, with 4 bases lying between them. Germline CDR1 and CDR2: LNHNV and YYDKDF (reference sequence). The CDR3 spells CATSRDQEKLFF. The CDR3 DNA follows: TGTGCCACCAGCAGAGATCAGGAAAAACTGTTTTTT. Full variable domain (missing parts from reference TRBV15 and TRBJ1-4): DAMVIQNPRYQVTQFGKPVTLSCSQTLNHNVMYWYQQKSSQAPKLLFHYYDKDFNNEADTPDNFQSRRPNTSFCFLDIRSPGLGDTAMYLCATSRDQEKLFFGSGTQLSVL.

This chain joins TRBV7-2 and TRBJ2-7; 8 bases are shared with TRBD2. V was pared by 5 bases and J by 2 bases, with 5 bases of the junction left unmatched. This CDR3 has 14 amino acids. Looked up from germline, CDR1 is SGHTA and CDR2 is FQGNSA. CDR3 sequence (DNA): TGTGCCAGCAGCCAGAAGCGGGGGCCCTACGAGCAGTACTTC. Encoded protein: CASSQKRGPYEQYF.

The chain recombines TRBV28 with TRBJ2-1, with no clear D. CDR1 MDHEN and CDR2 SYDVKM come from the germline V gene. Trimming shortened V by 4 bases and J by 8 bases, and 15 bases separated the two germline ends. CDR3 length: 14 amino acids. CDR3 sequence reads: CASSSRLQLDEQFF. The CDR3 DNA reads as TGTGCCAGCAGTTCTCGACTCCAACTGGATGAGCAGTTCTTC.

The chain uses TRBV11-3 and TRBJ2-1, with 7 bases aligning to TRBD2. Trimming at V came to 1 base and at J to 4 bases, leaving 1 base not matched to a gene. The CDR3 is 14 residues long. CDR1 is SGHNT and CDR2 is YENEEA in the germline V gene. The CDR3 DNA follows: TGTGCCAGCAGCTTAGGGGGGGGGTACAATGAGCAGTTCTTC. It is translated as CASSLGGGYNEQFF. The whole variable domain, filled in from reference TRBV11-3 and TRBJ2-1, reads EAGVVQSPRYKIIEKKQPVAFWCNPISGHNTLYWYLQNLGQGPELLIRYENEEAVDDSQLPKDRFSAERLKGVDSTLKIQPAELGDSAVYLCASSLGGGYNEQFFGPGTRLTVL.

The chain combines TRBV6-5 with TRBJ2-5, with 9 bases matching TRBD2. Germline V lookup: CDR1 MNHEY, CDR2 SVGAGI. With V trimmed by 0 bases and J by 7 bases, 6 bases remained unmatched. This CDR3 has 15 amino acids. CDR3 region: CASSYSGGGAGTQYF. In DNA, the CDR3 is TGTGCCAGCAGTTACTCAGGCGGGGGGGCAGGGACCCAGTACTTC.

This clone was seen at least ten times. One junction end disagrees with the germline gene, perhaps due to a read error. V usage is TRBV7-7 and J usage is TRBJ2-1; the D gene is possibly TRBD1 (6 bases). Per the germline V gene, CDR1 is SSHAT and CDR2 is FNYEAQ (reference sequence). This CDR3 has 14 residues. The CDR3 region has the DNA TGTGCTAGCAGCTTAATGGACAGTATCAATGAGCAGTTCTTC. Translated, it gives CASSLMDSINEQFF.

This clone was seen once. The chain links TRBV5-1 to TRBJ2-5; D ambiguous. Trimming removed 4 bases from V and 3 bases from J, with 13 bases in between. Germline V gene sequence: CDR1 SGHRS, CDR2 YFSETQ. This CDR3 comprises 14 residues. CDR3 nucleotides: TGCGCCAGCAGCCCCGAGGCCGGTAAAGAGACCCAGTACTTC. This encodes CASSPEAGKETQYF.

This chain connects TRBV5-1 to TRBJ2-3, with TRBD2 matching over 10 bases. Germline CDR1 reads SGHRS; CDR2 reads YFSETQ. The CDR3 spans 19 residues. The V gene end was trimmed by 3 bases and the J gene end by 1 base; junction bases not matched to a gene: 14. The CDR3 DNA follows: TGCGCCAGCAGCTGGACCCTGCCTAGCGGGAGTTTCGGCACAGATACGCAGTATTTT. This encodes CASSWTLPSGSFGTDTQYF.

The rearrangement joins TRBV27 to TRBJ1-1; no clear D. V was clipped by 7 bases and J by 4 bases, with 13 bases between them. Per germline, CDR1 MNHEY and CDR2 SMNVEV (reference sequence). This CDR3 has 13 amino acids. CDR3 in DNA: TGTGCCAGCACCCTAGATGTGGGCACTGAAGCTTTCTTT. It yields the protein CASTLDVGTEAFF.

The CDR3 sequence: CASSLPGSNTGELFF. The CDR3 DNA follows: TGTGCCAGCAGTTTACCAGGGTCAAACACCGGGGAGCTGTTTTTT. V and J are TRBV28 and TRBJ2-2; TRBD1 might be the D (5 bases). V was pared by 2 bases and J by 2 bases, with 9 bases between. The CDR3 length is 15 residues. Looked up from germline, CDR1 is MDHEN and CDR2 is SYDVKM.

The genes are TRBV11-3 and TRBJ2-3; 7 nucleotides align to TRBD1. With 2 bases clipped from V and 1 base from J, the junction kept 9 bases outside the gene matches. This CDR3 has 17 residues. Germline CDR1 is SGHNT and CDR2 is YENEEA. This CDR3 is CASSLKQGSQRTDTQYF. For the CDR3, the DNA is TGTGCCAGCAGCTTAAAACAGGGGTCTCAGCGCACAGATACGCAGTATTTT.

This chain joins TRBV10-1 and TRBJ1-1, with unresolved D. V was pared by 3 bases and J by 5 bases, with 7 bases between. This CDR3 is 12 amino acids long. Looked up from germline, CDR1 is WNHNN and CDR2 is SYGVQD (reference sequence). The CDR3 DNA sequence: TGCGCCAGCAGTGATGACACGACTGAAGCTTTCTTT. Translation: CASSDDTTEAFF.

The chain has TRBV29-1 and TRBJ2-3, with D possibly TRBD2 on 5 matching bases. Looked up from germline, CDR1 is SQVTM and CDR2 is ANQGSEA. Trimming took off 0 bases at V and 1 base at J, with 11 bases between the two ends. There are 15 residues in the CDR3. The CDR3 loop reads CSVEEAGTGTDTQYF. The CDR3 DNA reads TGCAGCGTTGAAGAGGCGGGCACCGGCACAGATACGCAGTATTTT.

The chain combines TRBV10-3 with TRBJ2-5, with 7 bases aligning to TRBD2. The junction had 5 bases not matched to a gene; V was cut back by 4 bases and J by 3 bases. The CDR3 is made up of 14 amino acids. Looked up from germline, CDR1 is ENHRY and CDR2 is SYGVKD. CDR3 sequence reads: CAISVGGAEETQYF. The CDR3 coding sequence is TGTGCCATCAGTGTGGGAGGGGCGGAAGAGACCCAGTACTTC.

V is TRBV7-2 and J is TRBJ1-1; D is unresolved. V shed 5 bases and J shed 7 bases, with 14 bases lying between them. There are 13 residues in the CDR3. The germline V gene has CDR1 SGHTA and CDR2 FQGNSA. CDR3 loop: CASSAAPFDEAFF. CDR3 bases: TGTGCCAGCAGCGCGGCACCTTTTGATGAAGCTTTCTTT. The whole variable domain, filled in from reference TRBV7-2 and TRBJ1-1, reads GAGVSQSPSNKVTEKGKDVELRCDPISGHTALYWYRQSLGQGLEFLIYFQGNSAPDKSGLPSDRFSAERTGGSVSTLTIQRTQQEDSAVYLCASSAAPFDEAFFGQGTRLTVV.

The V gene is TRBV7-9, the J gene TRBJ2-7, with TRBD1 matching over 7 bases. The V gene's germline CDR1 is SEHNR and CDR2 FQNEAQ (reference sequence). V lost 8 bases, J lost 3 bases, and 4 bases stayed unmatched. The CDR3 runs to 12 residues. The CDR3 DNA follows: TGTGCCAGCCAGGACAGGCTCTACGAGCAGTACTTC. It codes for CASQDRLYEQYF. Complete variable domain (other parts from reference TRBV7-9 and TRBJ2-7): DTGVSQNPRHKITKRGQNVTFRCDPISEHNRLYWYRQTLGQGPEFLTYFQNEAQLEKSRLLSDRFSAERPKGSFSTLEIQRTEQGDSAMYLCASQDRLYEQYFGPGTRLTVT.

The chain joins TRBV5-6 to TRBJ1-3, with unresolved D. The CDR3 runs to 14 residues. V lost 2 bases, J lost 4 bases, and 10 bases lay in between. Germline lookup yields CDR1 SGHDT and CDR2 YYEEEE. The CDR3 nucleotides are TGTGCCAGCAGCTTAGAATACAGCGGAAACACCATATATTTT. It is translated as CASSLEYSGNTIYF.

The chain uses TRBV5-1 and TRBJ2-1; TRBD2 aligns across 9 bases. Germline-derived CDR1 and CDR2 are SGHRS and YFSETQ. CDR3 length: 16 amino acids. The ends lost 2 bases at V and 2 bases at J; junction bases unmatched: 5. CDR3 sequence: CASSFIAGEAYNEQFF. In nucleotides, the CDR3 is TGCGCCAGCAGCTTCATAGCGGGGGAAGCCTACAATGAGCAGTTCTTC.

This clone was picked up a small number of times. The V and J genes are TRBV4-1 and TRBJ2-1; D unclear. The V end was cut by 2 bases, the J end by 9 bases, with 11 bases between. The CDR3 consists of 13 residues. CDR1 and CDR2 from the germline V gene are MGHRA and YSYEKL. CDR3 in DNA: TGCGCCAGCAGCCAAAAGATTACGCGTGAGCAGTTCTTC. Translated, it gives CASSQKITREQFF.

The CDR3 DNA follows: TGTGCCAGCAGTAGGGGGACAGGGGGAGGAGCTTTCTTT. This encodes CASSRGTGGGAFF. The rearrangement joins TRBV6-5 to TRBJ1-1; 11 bases are a match to TRBD1. Germline CDR1 MNHEY, CDR2 SVGAGI. Trimming removed 5 bases from V and 10 bases from J; junction bases left unmatched: 6. The CDR3 consists of 13 residues.

The chain combines TRBV11-3 with TRBJ2-3, with 8 bases lining up with TRBD2. The J segment lost 3 bases and the V segment lost 4 bases, leaving 3 bases of the junction unmatched. Germline values: CDR1 SGHNT, CDR2 YENEEA. The CDR3 contains 14 residues. The chain's CDR3 is CASSSGGGTDTQYF. The DNA of the CDR3 is TGTGCCAGCAGCTCCGGGGGGGGGACAGATACGCAGTATTTT.

The chain has TRBV7-9 and TRBJ1-1; D uncertain. The V end was cut by 5 bases, the J end by 5 bases, with 18 bases between. The CDR3 has 15 amino acids. Germline lookup yields CDR1 SEHNR and CDR2 FQNEAQ (reference sequence). CDR3 sequence reads: CASSPGLARGTEAFF. CDR3 nucleotide sequence: TGTGCCAGCAGCCCGGGTCTAGCGAGAGGTACTGAAGCTTTCTTT.

This clone is medium-sized by share. The rearrangement uses TRBV19 and TRBJ1-5, with 8 nucleotides matching TRBD1. This CDR3 has 16 residues. Germline-derived CDR1 and CDR2 are LNHDA and SQIVND (reference sequence). With V trimmed by 3 bases and J by 0 bases, 4 bases remained unmatched. The CDR3 here is CASSIRTGSSNQPQHF. The CDR3 DNA reads as TGTGCCAGTAGTATTAGGACAGGGAGTAGCAATCAGCCCCAGCATTTT.

This chain uses TRBV4-2 with TRBJ2-7; 10 nucleotides match TRBD1. This CDR3 contains 15 residues. Trimming cost V 6 bases and J 5 bases; bases outside gene matches: 10. Germline CDR1 reads LGHNA; CDR2 reads YNFKEQ. Written as DNA, the CDR3 is TGTGCCAGCAGTCTCACCGGGACAGGGGTTCACGAGCAGTACTTC. Amino acids: CASSLTGTGVHEQYF.

The chain combines TRBV7-6 with TRBJ2-3; 16 nucleotides line up with TRBD2. The trim removed 1 base at V and 4 bases at J, leaving 8 bases unmatched. This CDR3 has 19 residues. From germline, CDR1 is SGHVS and CDR2 FNYEAQ. CDR3 in amino acids: CASSLEIGTSGGGPDTQYF. The CDR3 DNA sequence: TGTGCCAGCAGCTTAGAGATCGGGACTAGCGGGGGGGGACCAGATACGCAGTATTTT.

The chain couples TRBV2 to TRBJ1-5; possible D gene TRBD1, 6 bases. The CDR3 contains 13 residues. Germline CDR1 SNHLY, CDR2 FYNNEI. Trimming pared 6 bases from V and 5 bases from J, leaving 11 bases between. The CDR3 nucleotides read TGTGCCAGCAGAGAAAGACAGGATCAGCCCCAGCATTTT. It translates to CASRERQDQPQHF.

The V gene is TRBV28, the J gene TRBJ1-5; the match to TRBD1 covers 9 bases. Germline CDR1 reads MDHEN; CDR2 reads SYDVKM. The CDR3 consists of 17 residues. V shed 1 base and J 3 bases; nucleotides not matched to a gene: 7. CDR3: CASSLLRTGVHNQPQHF. As DNA, the CDR3 is TGTGCCAGCAGTTTATTACGGACAGGGGTGCACAATCAGCCCCAGCATTTT.

The chain employs TRBV7-9 and TRBJ2-3; D call uncertain. Trimming removed 3 bases from V and 7 bases from J, with 5 bases in between. Looked up from germline, CDR1 is SEHNR and CDR2 is FQNEAQ (reference sequence). This CDR3 contains 11 residues. CDR3: CASSLYHTQYF. The CDR3 nucleotides read TGTGCCAGCAGCTTGTATCATACGCAGTATTTT.

The CDR3 region is CASSLQGPGNTGELFF. The DNA for the CDR3 is TGTGCCAGCAGCCTCCAGGGCCCGGGGAACACCGGGGAGCTGTTTTTT. The chain carries TRBV7-3 and TRBJ2-2, with TRBD1 as a possible D gene (5 bases). Trimming cost V 5 bases and J 1 base, with 14 bases left between them. CDR3 length equals 16 residues. Germline CDR1 SGHTA, CDR2 FQGTGA.

CDR3 in DNA: TGTGCCAGCAGTTTTCGAACGGGAGAGTCGCAGTACTTC. It yields the protein CASSFRTGESQYF. This chain joins TRBV27 and TRBJ2-7; a weak D match, TRBD2 (6 bases). Trimming shortened V by 3 bases and J by 9 bases, and 15 bases separated the two germline ends. The CDR3 has 13 amino acids. Germline V gene lookup returns CDR1 MNHEY and CDR2 SMNVEV (reference sequence).